Presented here are 19 T cell receptor beta chains from one specimen sequenced in a study of T cell changes during pregnancy in multiple sclerosis. Clones were sequenced by immunoSEQ multiplex PCR, and TCRdb holds only the in-frame ones, with some missing. The table has approximately 40,000 clones, less than 90% seen once. This material consisted of CD4+ T cells from peripheral blood mononuclear cells, taken in the second trimester of pregnancy. The receptors were gathered from a female donor with multiple sclerosis, enrolled in a pregnancy study.

The CDR3: CASSSGLAGVDTQYF. Written as DNA, the CDR3 is TGCGCCAGCAGCTCGGGACTAGCGGGAGTGGATACGCAGTATTTT. The chain is built from TRBV5-1 and TRBJ2-3; the match to TRBD2 covers 14 bases. The CDR3 sequence is 15 residues long. CDR1 is SGHRS, CDR2 YFSETQ, per germline. The V segment lost 3 bases and the J segment 6 bases; nucleotides outside the gene matches: 3. The full variable domain, rest sourced from reference TRBV5-1 and TRBJ2-3, is KAGVTQTPRYLIKTRGQQVTLSCSPISGHRSVSWYQQTPGQGLQFLFEYFSETQRNKGNFPGRFSGRQFSNSRSEMNVSTLELGDSALYLCASSSGLAGVDTQYFGPGTRLTVL.

The CDR3 sequence: CAEQGDRSSNEQFF. The DNA of the CDR3 is TGTGCCGAACAGGGGGACAGGTCTTCCAATGAGCAGTTCTTC. The chain uses TRBV30 and TRBJ2-1, with 8 bases matching TRBD1. The V gene's germline CDR1 is GTSNPN and CDR2 SVGIG (reference sequence). After removal of 8 bases from V and 6 bases from J, the junction contained 12 bases not matched to a gene. The CDR3 is 14 amino acids.

The chain carries TRBV6-4 and TRBJ1-1, with D unresolved. The CDR3 consists of 14 residues. The germline gives CDR1 MRHNA, CDR2 SNTAGT. Deletions cut 3 bases from V and 6 bases from J, with 14 bases between. The CDR3 sequence is CASSEGAFAPEAFF. The CDR3 DNA reads as TGTGCCAGCAGTGAGGGAGCTTTCGCCCCTGAAGCTTTCTTT.

The V call is TRBV5-4, the J call TRBJ2-4, with D unclear. The ends were cut back, 0 bases at V and 8 bases at J, with 9 bases in the middle. The CDR3 runs 13 residues. Germline V gene data show CDR1 as SGHNT and CDR2 as YYREEE (reference sequence). The chain's CDR3 is CASSLALTDIQYF. The CDR3 DNA reads as TGTGCCAGCAGCTTGGCCCTCACGGACATTCAGTACTTC.

The rearrangement joins TRBV5-1 to TRBJ2-1; 7 bases are a match to TRBD2. The CDR3 has 16 amino acids. The germline V gene has CDR1 SGHRS and CDR2 YFSETQ. Trimming took 5 bases from V and 4 from J; bases not matched to a gene: 12. CDR3 in amino acids: CASRPRLAVEYNEQFF. CDR3 bases: TGCGCCAGCAGGCCCAGGCTAGCGGTAGAGTACAATGAGCAGTTCTTC.

This chain links TRBV7-4 with TRBJ1-3; D not certain. CDR3 length equals 14 residues. Trimming removed 5 bases at V and 2 bases at J, with 10 bases between. CDR1 is SGHVT and CDR2 is SQSDAQ in the germline V gene. CDR3: CASSPEFPGNTIYF. The CDR3 region has the DNA TGTGCCAGCAGCCCCGAGTTCCCTGGAAACACCATATATTTT.

The V and J genes are TRBV29-1 and TRBJ2-5, with a tentative D call TRBD2 (5 bases). Per the germline V gene, CDR1 is SQVTM and CDR2 is ANQGSEA. Trimming took 4 bases from V and 5 from J, leaving 11 bases between them. The CDR3 is made up of 12 amino acids. CDR3 amino acids: CSVGEGVETQYF. The CDR3 DNA reads TGCAGCGTTGGTGAGGGAGTGGAGACCCAGTACTTC.

In DNA form, the CDR3 reads TGTGCCAGCAGCTTGGTGGGAGTCCAGTTTGCTGAAGCTTTCTTT. It yields the protein CASSLVGVQFAEAFF. The chain has TRBV5-6 and TRBJ1-1; no clear D. CDR1 is SGHDT and CDR2 is YYEEEE in the germline V gene. The CDR3 loop spans 15 amino acids. Trimming left V 0 bases short and J 6 bases short, with 15 bases between.

This clone was counted a single time. The chain uses TRBV6-1 and TRBJ1-2; 7 bases fit TRBD1. This CDR3 contains 14 residues. Germline V gene data show CDR1 as MNHNS and CDR2 as SASEGT. The ends lost 1 base at V and 4 bases at J; junction bases unmatched: 3. As DNA, the CDR3 is TGTGCCAGCAGTGAAGGCGGACAGGTCTATGGCTACACCTTC. This translates into CASSEGGQVYGYTF.

V and J are TRBV2 and TRBJ1-1, with D hard to call. There are 13 residues in the CDR3. CDR1 SNHLY and CDR2 FYNNEI come from the germline V gene. The germline V and J ends were trimmed by 8 bases and 0 bases, with 10 bases remaining between them. Here the CDR3 reads CASRQVVNTEAFF. The CDR3 DNA sequence: TGTGCCAGCCGTCAGGTGGTGAACACTGAAGCTTTCTTT.

The chain has TRBV7-9 and TRBJ1-2; 10 positions agree with TRBD1. The CDR3 spans 14 residues. The trim removed 6 bases at V and 5 bases at J, leaving 6 bases unmatched. Germline lookup yields CDR1 SEHNR and CDR2 FQNEAQ (reference sequence). The CDR3 region is CASSSWDRGYGYTF. CDR3 DNA: TGTGCCAGCAGTTCTTGGGACAGGGGTTATGGCTACACCTTC. Full variable domain (missing parts from reference TRBV7-9 and TRBJ1-2): DTGVSQNPRHKITKRGQNVTFRCDPISEHNRLYWYRQTLGQGPEFLTYFQNEAQLEKSRLLSDRFSAERPKGSFSTLEIQRTEQGDSAMYLCASSSWDRGYGYTFGSGTRLTVV.

The rearrangement links TRBV28 to TRBJ1-1; D unclear. The CDR3 spans 11 residues. Trimming pared 7 bases from V and 3 bases from J, leaving 6 bases between. The germline gives CDR1 MDHEN, CDR2 SYDVKM. The CDR3 DNA reads as TGTGCCAGCAACCAGGACACTGAAGCTTTCTTT. It yields the protein CASNQDTEAFF.

The chain has TRBV28 and TRBJ2-3; 12 bases are a match to TRBD2. The V gene's germline CDR1 is MDHEN and CDR2 SYDVKM. The trim removed 6 bases at V and 2 bases at J, leaving 6 bases unmatched. This CDR3 is 16 amino acids long. The CDR3 protein is CASSGTSGRSTDTQYF. The CDR3 DNA reads TGTGCCAGCAGCGGGACTAGCGGGCGGTCCACAGATACGCAGTATTTT.

V is TRBV5-4 and J is TRBJ2-2; no definite D call. The V and J ends lost 7 bases and 1 base respectively, with 8 bases between them. The V gene's germline CDR1 is SGHNT and CDR2 YYREEE (reference sequence). The CDR3 is 13 amino acids. Here the CDR3 DNA reads TGTGCCAGCCAAGAGGTGAACACCGGGGAGCTGTTTTTT. Protein: CASQEVNTGELFF.

This clone was counted only a few times. The J gene is TRBJ1-1, the V gene TRBV7-8; 7 bases are shared with TRBD1. The CDR3 length is 13 residues. With V trimmed by 3 bases and J by 8 bases, 6 bases remained unmatched. Germline CDR1 and CDR2: SGHVS and FQNEAQ. The CDR3 nucleotides read TGTGCCAGCAGCTTCGACGACAGGGTGGAAGCTTTCTTT. Encoded protein: CASSFDDRVEAFF.

This chain uses TRBV5-1 with TRBJ1-2; D remains unclear. Germline lookup yields CDR1 SGHRS and CDR2 YFSETQ. With 0 bases removed from V and 5 bases from J, the gap between germline ends came to 5 bases. The CDR3 runs to 12 residues. The CDR3 loop is CASSLGGYGYTF. CDR3 nucleotides: TGCGCCAGCAGCTTGGGCGGGTATGGCTACACCTTC.

V gene TRBV11-2 combines with J gene TRBJ2-7; weak D call: TRBD1 (6 bases). The CDR3 covers 15 residues. With 1 base removed from V and 1 base from J, the gap between germline ends came to 11 bases. Germline CDR1 SGHAT, CDR2 FQNNGV. CDR3 loop: CASSLGPGTSYEQYF. CDR3 nucleotides: TGTGCCAGCAGCTTAGGTCCCGGGACATCCTACGAGCAGTACTTC.

This chain uses TRBV28 with TRBJ1-5; D is undetermined. This CDR3 region has 16 residues. CDR1 MDHEN and CDR2 SYDVKM come from the germline V gene. V was trimmed by 5 bases and J by 0 bases, leaving 14 bases between them. The DNA for the CDR3 is TGTGCCAGCAGTATCTGGACTGTAAATAGCAATCAGCCCCAGCATTTT. Translating gives CASSIWTVNSNQPQHF.

The chain carries TRBV4-2 and TRBJ2-7; 7 nucleotides align to TRBD2. Per the germline V gene, CDR1 is LGHNA and CDR2 is YNFKEQ. There are 18 residues in the CDR3. V lost 1 base to trimming and J lost 0 bases; unmatched junction nucleotides: 12. This CDR3 is CASSQVAPQRGSSYEQYF. Here the CDR3 DNA reads TGTGCCAGCAGCCAAGTTGCCCCCCAGCGGGGAAGCTCCTACGAGCAGTACTTC.